A selection of T cell receptor beta chains follows, all from one sample in a study of blood T cell repertoires in COVID-19. Clones were sequenced by immunoSEQ multiplex PCR, and TCRdb holds only the in-frame ones, with some missing. The repertoire has about 14,000 clones, roughly nine tenths of them found once; the top ten carry 15% to 20%. Sample: peripheral blood. These receptors were collected from a human donor with active COVID-19. The donor label of this sample is uncertain. Each CDR3 is given with its conserved first and last residue. D genes are given only for firm matches. Clone size is not always given. Where it is, it says once, few, many or a class for expanded clones.

J | size | V | D | CDR3 | DNA
TRBJ2-3 | NA | TRBV11-2 | NA | CASSSGLVLGTDTQYF | TGTGCCAGCAGCTCCGGACTGGTCCTAGGCACAGATACGCAGTATTTT
TRBJ1-1 | NA | TRBV7-9 | NA | CASSEFRGLNTEAFF | TGTGCCAGCAGCGAGTTCAGGGGTTTGAACACTGAAGCTTTCTTT
TRBJ1-5 | NA | TRBV4-3 | TRBD1 | CASSQDRDLNQPQHF | TGCGCCAGCAGCCAGGACAGGGACTTGAATCAGCCCCAGCATTTT
TRBJ1-2 | NA | TRBV19 | NA | CASSIGYGYTF | TGTGCCAGTAGTATCGGGTATGGCTACACCTTC
TRBJ1-5 | NA | TRBV2 | NA | CASSESTRNQPQHF | TGTGCCAGCAGTGAATCGACAAGGAATCAGCCCCAGCATTTT
TRBJ2-3 | NA | TRBV7-3 | TRBD2 | CASSASGLGTDTQYF | TGTGCCAGCAGTGCTAGCGGGCTCGGCACAGATACGCAGTATTTT
TRBJ2-7 | NA | TRBV12-3/TRBV12-4 | NA | CASSTGRTYEQYF | TGTGCCAGCAGTACCGGTCGTACCTACGAGCAGTACTTC
TRBJ2-7 | NA | TRBV20-1 | NA | CSASPPDYTYEQYF | TGCAGTGCTAGTCCCCCGGACTACACCTACGAGCAGTACTTC
TRBJ1-5 | once | TRBV2 | NA | CASSVWSEGQPQHF | TGTGCCAGCAGTGTGTGGTCGGAGGGGCAGCCCCAGCATTTT
TRBJ2-7 | NA | TRBV27 | NA | CASSFGTSYEQYF | TGTGCCAGCAGTTTCGGGACTTCCTACGAGCAGTACTTC
TRBJ2-7 | NA | TRBV30 | TRBD2 | CAWSWGGEQYF | TGTGCCTGGAGTTGGGGGGGCGAGCAGTACTTC
TRBJ2-1 | NA | TRBV28 | TRBD2 | CASSFAGGLYNEQFF | TGTGCCAGCAGTTTTGCGGGAGGGCTCTACAATGAGCAGTTCTTC
TRBJ2-7 | few | TRBV2 | TRBD1 | CASSQNRGNYEQYF | TGTGCCAGCAGTCAAAACAGGGGAAACTACGAGCAGTACTTC
TRBJ2-2 | NA | TRBV10-3 | NA | CAISESLPGGANTGELFF | TGTGCCATCAGTGAGTCCCTCCCAGGCGGGGCGAACACCGGGGAGCTGTTTTTT
TRBJ2-7 | NA | TRBV4-1 | TRBD2 | CASSQDSGSSSYEQYF | TGCGCCAGCAGCCAAGATAGCGGGTCTAGCTCCTACGAGCAGTACTTC
TRBJ2-3 | NA | TRBV3-1/TRBV3-2 | NA | CASSQAADTQYF | TGTGCCAGCAGCCAAGCGGCAGATACGCAGTATTTT
TRBJ2-7 | NA | TRBV2 | NA | CASSVPLTYEQYF | TGTGCCAGCAGTGTCCCCCTTACCTACGAGCAGTACTTC
TRBJ2-4 | NA | TRBV28 | TRBD2 | CASSLVAGRLAKNIQYF | TGTGCCAGCAGTTTGGTAGCGGGGCGGCTAGCCAAAAACATTCAGTACTTC
TRBJ2-7 | NA | TRBV28 | NA | CASRNSYEQYF | TGTGCCAGCAGGAACAGCTACGAGCAGTACTTC
TRBJ2-1 | NA | TRBV12-2 | NA | CASRLVRGREGNEQFF | TGTGCAAGTCGCTTAGTCCGTGGCAGGGAGGGCAATGAGCAGTTCTTC
TRBJ2-4 | NA | TRBV11-3 | TRBD2 | CASSSRGVGNIQYF | TGTGCCAGCAGCTCCCGGGGGGTAGGAAACATTCAGTACTTC
TRBJ1-1 | NA | TRBV28 | TRBD1 | CASSSGQGTEAFF | TGTGCCAGCAGCTCCGGACAGGGCACTGAAGCTTTCTTT
TRBJ2-7 | NA | TRBV7-2 | TRBD2 | CASSAGTSVYEQYF | TGTGCCAGCAGCGCCGGGACTAGCGTATACGAGCAGTACTTC
TRBJ2-5 | once | TRBV7-7 | TRBD2 | CASSSGTAGGKTQYF | TGTGCTAGCAGCTCCGGGACTGCGGGGGGGAAGACCCAGTACTTC
TRBJ1-2 | NA | TRBV10-3 | NA | CAISESKGAGILGYTF | TGTGCCATCAGTGAGTCGAAGGGCGCGGGGATATTGGGCTACACCTTC
TRBJ1-2 | NA | TRBV19 | NA | CASSALLEGYTF | TGTGCCAGTAGTGCGCTTTTAGAGGGCTACACCTTC
TRBJ1-5 | few | TRBV12-3/TRBV12-4 | NA | CASSLGQNQPQHF | TGTGCCAGCAGTTTGGGGCAGAATCAGCCCCAGCATTTT
TRBJ1-5 | NA | TRBV30 | NA | CAWSGAGPQHF | TGTGCCTGGAGTGGGGCAGGTCCCCAGCATTTT
TRBJ2-2 | few | TRBV9 | NA | CASSVLQGTGELFF | TGTGCCAGCAGTGTCCTCCAGGGCACCGGGGAGCTGTTTTTT
TRBJ2-7 | NA | TRBV27 | NA | CASSPRGYTYEQYF | TGTGCCAGCAGTCCACGCGGGTATACCTACGAGCAGTACTTC
TRBJ2-7 | NA | TRBV7-9 | NA | CASSPKTGSYEQYF | TGTGCCAGCAGCCCGAAGACAGGCTCCTACGAGCAGTACTTC
TRBJ2-2 | NA | TRBV5-1 | NA | CASSTTSVFSGELFF | TGCGCCAGCAGCACGACTAGTGTTTTTTCCGGGGAGCTGTTTTTT
TRBJ2-4 | NA | TRBV19 | NA | CASNVYLGAKNIQYF | TGTGCCAGTAACGTGTATCTCGGAGCCAAAAACATTCAGTACTTC
TRBJ2-7 | NA | TRBV4-3 | TRBD1 | CASSQDQGAPYEQYF | TGCGCCAGCAGCCAAGATCAGGGGGCCCCCTACGAGCAGTACTTC
TRBJ2-3 | NA | TRBV11-2 | NA | CASSHTRRYTDTQYF | TGTGCCAGCAGCCACACCAGGCGCTACACAGATACGCAGTATTTT
TRBJ1-1 | NA | TRBV5-1 | TRBD1 | CASSLYRGPTEAFF | TGCGCCAGCAGCCTATACAGGGGGCCCACTGAAGCTTTCTTT
TRBJ2-5 | NA | TRBV7-3 | TRBD2 | CASSPVAGRETQYF | TGTGCCAGCAGCCCCGTAGCGGGAAGGGAGACCCAGTACTTC
TRBJ1-1 | NA | TRBV6-6 | NA | CASSHQRQTGANTEAFF | TGTGCCAGCAGTCACCAACGCCAGACAGGCGCGAACACTGAAGCTTTCTTT
TRBJ2-7 | NA | TRBV10-3 | NA | CAISERAGGGNYEQYF | TGTGCCATCAGTGAGCGGGCAGGGGGAGGCAACTACGAGCAGTACTTC
TRBJ2-5 | NA | TRBV27 | NA | CASSRGETQYF | TGTGCCAGCAGCCGGGGAGAGACCCAGTACTTC
TRBJ2-7 | NA | TRBV27 | TRBD2 | CASSPIPGGYEQYF | TGTGCCAGCAGTCCAATTCCGGGGGGCTACGAGCAGTACTTC
TRBJ2-7 | NA | TRBV28 | NA | CASSTSPRGREQYF | TGTGCCAGCAGCACTTCTCCCCGAGGGCGCGAGCAGTACTTC
TRBJ1-2 | NA | TRBV25-1 | NA | CASSKSDSGDGYTF | TGTGCCAGCAGTAAGTCGGACAGCGGGGATGGCTACACCTTC
TRBJ2-5 | NA | TRBV11-3 | TRBD2 | CASSTRTSGEETQYF | TGTGCCAGCAGCACCCGGACTAGCGGCGAAGAGACCCAGTACTTC
TRBJ2-2 | NA | TRBV24-1 | TRBD1 | CATSDPGGPGELFF | TGTGCCACCAGTGATCCAGGGGGCCCCGGGGAGCTGTTTTTT
TRBJ2-2 | NA | TRBV7-2 | NA | CASSLNPGNTGELFF | TGTGCCAGCAGCTTAAACCCGGGGAACACCGGGGAGCTGTTTTTT
TRBJ2-7 | NA | TRBV5-1 | TRBD1 | CASSLVGTASYEQYF | TGCGCCAGCAGCTTGGTCGGGACAGCATCCTACGAGCAGTACTTC
TRBJ2-7 | few | TRBV7-9 | TRBD1 | CASSSRDRGLYEQYF | TGTGCCAGCAGCTCCCGGGACAGGGGCCTCTACGAGCAGTACTTC
TRBJ1-2 | NA | TRBV7-9 | NA | CASSLDQNNYGYTF | TGTGCCAGCAGCTTAGATCAGAACAACTATGGCTACACCTTC
TRBJ2-3 | few | TRBV5-1 | TRBD2 | CASSIGRADTQYF | TGCGCCAGCAGCATCGGGAGGGCAGATACGCAGTATTTT
TRBJ1-2 | NA | TRBV30 | NA | CAWSPIEGDGYTF | TGTGCCTGGAGTCCTATCGAGGGGGATGGCTACACCTTC
TRBJ1-3 | NA | TRBV6-5 | NA | CASSYNSNSGNTIYF | TGTGCCAGCAGTTACAACAGCAACTCTGGAAACACCATATATTTT
TRBJ1-6 | NA | TRBV2 | TRBD1 | CASKDGTAASPLHF | TGTGCCAGCAAGGACGGGACAGCGGCCTCACCCCTCCACTTT